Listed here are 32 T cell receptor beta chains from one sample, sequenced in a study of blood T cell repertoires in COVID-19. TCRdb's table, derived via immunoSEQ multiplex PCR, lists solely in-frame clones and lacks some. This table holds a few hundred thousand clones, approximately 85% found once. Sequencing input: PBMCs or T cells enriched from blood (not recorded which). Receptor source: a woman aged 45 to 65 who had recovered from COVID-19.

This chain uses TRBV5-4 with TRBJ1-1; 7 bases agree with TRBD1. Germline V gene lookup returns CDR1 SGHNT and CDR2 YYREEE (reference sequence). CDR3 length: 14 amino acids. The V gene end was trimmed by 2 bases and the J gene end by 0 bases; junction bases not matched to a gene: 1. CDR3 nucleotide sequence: TGTGCCAGCAGCTTAGGGGGCATGAACACTGAAGCTTTCTTT. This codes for CASSLGGMNTEAFF.

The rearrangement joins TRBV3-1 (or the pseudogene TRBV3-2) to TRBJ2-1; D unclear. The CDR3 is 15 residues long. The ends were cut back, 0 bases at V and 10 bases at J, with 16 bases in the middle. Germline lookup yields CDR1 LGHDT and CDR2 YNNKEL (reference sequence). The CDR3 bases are TGTGCCAGCAGCCAAGAAGCTCAAAACGCCGTGGAGCAGTTCTTC. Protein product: CASSQEAQNAVEQFF.

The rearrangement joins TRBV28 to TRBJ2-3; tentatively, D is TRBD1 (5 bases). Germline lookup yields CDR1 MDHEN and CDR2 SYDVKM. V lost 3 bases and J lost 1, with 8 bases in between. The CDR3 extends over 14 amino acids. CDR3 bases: TGTGCCAGCAGTTTTTTGGGGCGCACAGATACGCAGTATTTT. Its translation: CASSFLGRTDTQYF.

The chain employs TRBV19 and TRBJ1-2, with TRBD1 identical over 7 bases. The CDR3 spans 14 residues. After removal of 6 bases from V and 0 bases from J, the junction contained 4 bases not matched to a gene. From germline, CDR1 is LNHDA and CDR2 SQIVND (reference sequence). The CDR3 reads CASRRQGANYGYTF. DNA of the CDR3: TGTGCCAGTAGGCGTCAGGGGGCTAACTATGGCTACACCTTC.

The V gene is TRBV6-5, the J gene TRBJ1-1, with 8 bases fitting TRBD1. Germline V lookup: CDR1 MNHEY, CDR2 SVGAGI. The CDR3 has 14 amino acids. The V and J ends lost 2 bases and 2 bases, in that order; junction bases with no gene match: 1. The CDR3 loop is CASSYTGGNTEAFF. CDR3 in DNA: TGTGCCAGCAGTTACACAGGGGGAAACACTGAAGCTTTCTTT.

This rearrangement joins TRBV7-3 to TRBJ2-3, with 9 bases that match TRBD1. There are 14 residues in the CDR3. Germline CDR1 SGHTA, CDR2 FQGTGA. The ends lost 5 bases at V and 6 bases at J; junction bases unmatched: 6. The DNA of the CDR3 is TGTGCCAGCAGCGGGGGACAGGGCCTTGATACGCAGTATTTT. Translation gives CASSGGQGLDTQYF.

CDR3 nucleotide sequence: TGTGCCAGCAGCCAGGCGTTTGGACTAGCGGAAAGCTCCTACAATGAGCAGTTCTTC. This codes for CASSQAFGLAESSYNEQFF. V and J are TRBV7-8 and TRBJ2-1; TRBD2 matches at 10 bases. This CDR3 is 19 amino acids long. The V segment lost 5 bases and the J segment 0 bases; nucleotides outside the gene matches: 13. Germline loops: CDR1 SGHVS, CDR2 FQNEAQ.

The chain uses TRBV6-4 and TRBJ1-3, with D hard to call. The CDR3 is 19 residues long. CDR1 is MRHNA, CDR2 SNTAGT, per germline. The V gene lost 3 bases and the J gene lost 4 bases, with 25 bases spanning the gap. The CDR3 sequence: CASSEKGSGPYRRGNTIYF. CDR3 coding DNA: TGTGCCAGCAGTGAGAAGGGTAGCGGCCCTTATAGGAGGGGAAACACCATATATTTT.

The CDR3 DNA follows: TGTGCCAGCAGCTTGCCCGGGACTAGCGGGGGCCGAGGGGAGTTCTTC. Its protein product is CASSLPGTSGGRGEFF. The rearrangement links TRBV5-6 to TRBJ2-1; TRBD2 agrees at 14 bases. The CDR3 loop spans 16 amino acids. Germline V CDR1 and CDR2: SGHDT, YYEEEE. The V gene end was trimmed by 1 base and the J gene end by 14 bases; junction bases not matched to a gene: 11.

In nucleotides, the CDR3 is TGTGCCAGCAGCATTACTACAGGGACTGAAGCTTTCTTT. It encodes CASSITTGTEAFF. The V call is TRBV7-3, the J call TRBJ1-1; possible D gene TRBD1, 6 bases. V lost 5 bases and J lost 5, with 12 bases in between. The CDR3 loop spans 13 amino acids. Per germline, CDR1 SGHTA and CDR2 FQGTGA.

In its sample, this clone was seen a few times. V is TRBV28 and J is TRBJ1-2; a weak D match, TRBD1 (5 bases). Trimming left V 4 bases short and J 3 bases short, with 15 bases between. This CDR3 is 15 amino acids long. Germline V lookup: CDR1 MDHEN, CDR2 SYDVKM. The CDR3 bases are TGTGCCAGCAGTTACCCCCCCCAGGGCTACTATGGCTACACCTTC. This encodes CASSYPPQGYYGYTF.

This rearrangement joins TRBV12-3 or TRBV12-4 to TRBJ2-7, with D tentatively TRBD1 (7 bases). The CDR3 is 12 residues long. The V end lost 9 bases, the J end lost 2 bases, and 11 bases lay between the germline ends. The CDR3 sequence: CASAGQPYEQYF. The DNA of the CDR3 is TGTGCCAGTGCGGGACAGCCCTACGAGCAGTACTTC.

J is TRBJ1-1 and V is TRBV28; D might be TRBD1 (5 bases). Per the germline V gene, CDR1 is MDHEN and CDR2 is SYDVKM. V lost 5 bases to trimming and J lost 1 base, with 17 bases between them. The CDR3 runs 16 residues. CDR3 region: CASSPRQLRTNTEAFF. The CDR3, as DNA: TGTGCCAGCAGTCCTCGACAGTTGCGAACGAACACTGAAGCTTTCTTT.

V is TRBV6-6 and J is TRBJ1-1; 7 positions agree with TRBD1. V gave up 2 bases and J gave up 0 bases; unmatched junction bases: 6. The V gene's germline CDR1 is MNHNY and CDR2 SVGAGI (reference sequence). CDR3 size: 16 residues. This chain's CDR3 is CASSYIPGQMNTEAFF. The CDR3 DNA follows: TGTGCCAGCAGTTACATTCCGGGACAGATGAACACTGAAGCTTTCTTT.

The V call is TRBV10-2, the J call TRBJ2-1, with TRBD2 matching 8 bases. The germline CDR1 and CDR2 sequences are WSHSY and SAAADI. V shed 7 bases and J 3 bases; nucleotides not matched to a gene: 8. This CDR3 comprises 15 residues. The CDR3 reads CASIGGTRYYNEQFF. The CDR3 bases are TGCGCCAGCATCGGGGGGACTAGGTACTACAATGAGCAGTTCTTC.

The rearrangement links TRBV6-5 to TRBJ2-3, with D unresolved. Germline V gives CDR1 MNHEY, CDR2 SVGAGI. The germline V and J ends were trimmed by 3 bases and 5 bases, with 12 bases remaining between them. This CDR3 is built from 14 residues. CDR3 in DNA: TGTGCCAGCAGTTATAGACCTAGTTTAGATACGCAGTATTTT. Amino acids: CASSYRPSLDTQYF.

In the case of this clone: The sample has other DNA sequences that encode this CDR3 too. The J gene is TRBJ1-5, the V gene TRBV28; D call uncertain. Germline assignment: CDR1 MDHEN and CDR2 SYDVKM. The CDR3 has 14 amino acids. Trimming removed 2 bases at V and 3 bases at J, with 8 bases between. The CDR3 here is CASSLPGDNQPQHF. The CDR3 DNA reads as TGTGCCAGCAGTTTACCCGGAGACAATCAGCCCCAGCATTTT.

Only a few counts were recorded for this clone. Written as DNA, the CDR3 is TGTGCCAGCAGCCCTACAGGGTCCAACGAAAAACTGTTTTTT. It encodes CASSPTGSNEKLFF. This chain uses TRBV3-1 (or the pseudogene TRBV3-2) with TRBJ1-4, with D possibly matching TRBD1 (6 bases). CDR1 is LGHDT and CDR2 is YNNKEL in the germline V gene (reference sequence). This CDR3 region has 14 residues. Trimming left V 4 bases short and J 8 bases short, with 14 bases between.

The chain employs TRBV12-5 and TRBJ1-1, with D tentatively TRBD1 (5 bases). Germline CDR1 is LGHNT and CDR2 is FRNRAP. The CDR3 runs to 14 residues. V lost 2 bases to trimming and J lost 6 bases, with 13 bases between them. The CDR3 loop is CASGLSGAGAEAFF. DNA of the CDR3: TGTGCTAGTGGTTTGAGTGGGGCCGGCGCTGAAGCTTTCTTT.

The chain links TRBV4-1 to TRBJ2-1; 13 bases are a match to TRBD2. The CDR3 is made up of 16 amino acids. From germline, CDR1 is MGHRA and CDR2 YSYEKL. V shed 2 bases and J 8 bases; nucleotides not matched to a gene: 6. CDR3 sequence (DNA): TGCGCCAGCAGCCAAAGGGGACTAGCGGGAAGAGATGAGCAGTTCTTC. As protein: CASSQRGLAGRDEQFF.

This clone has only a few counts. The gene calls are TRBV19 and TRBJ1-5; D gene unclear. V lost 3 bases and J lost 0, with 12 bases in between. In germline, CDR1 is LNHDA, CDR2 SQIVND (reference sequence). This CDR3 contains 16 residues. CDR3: CASSMSTLYSNQPQHF. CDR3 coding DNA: TGTGCCAGTAGTATGTCGACACTTTATAGCAATCAGCCCCAGCATTTT.

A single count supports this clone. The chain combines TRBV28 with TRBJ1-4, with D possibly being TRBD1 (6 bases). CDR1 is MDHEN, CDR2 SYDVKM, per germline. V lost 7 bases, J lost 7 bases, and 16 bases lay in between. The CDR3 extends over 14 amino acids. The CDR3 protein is CASNSRGVGEKLFF. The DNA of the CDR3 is TGTGCCAGCAATTCCAGGGGCGTAGGTGAAAAACTGTTTTTT.

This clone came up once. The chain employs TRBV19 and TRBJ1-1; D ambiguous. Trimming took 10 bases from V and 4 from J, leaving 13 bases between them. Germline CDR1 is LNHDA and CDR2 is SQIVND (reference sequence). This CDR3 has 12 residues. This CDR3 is CATFAGSTEAFF. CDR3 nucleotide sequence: TGTGCCACCTTTGCGGGGAGCACTGAAGCTTTCTTT.

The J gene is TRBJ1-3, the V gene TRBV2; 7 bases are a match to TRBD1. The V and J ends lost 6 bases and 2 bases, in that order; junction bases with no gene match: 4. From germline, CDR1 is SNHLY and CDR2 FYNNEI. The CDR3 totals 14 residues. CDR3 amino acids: CASRGQGAGNTIYF. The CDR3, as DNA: TGTGCCAGCAGGGGCCAGGGGGCTGGAAACACCATATATTTT.

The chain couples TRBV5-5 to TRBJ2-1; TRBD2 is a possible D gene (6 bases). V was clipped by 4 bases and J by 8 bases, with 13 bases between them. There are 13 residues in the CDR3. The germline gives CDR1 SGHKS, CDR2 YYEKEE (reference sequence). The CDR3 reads CASSPLTSYEQFF. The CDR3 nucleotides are TGTGCCAGCAGCCCACTAACTAGCTATGAGCAGTTCTTC.

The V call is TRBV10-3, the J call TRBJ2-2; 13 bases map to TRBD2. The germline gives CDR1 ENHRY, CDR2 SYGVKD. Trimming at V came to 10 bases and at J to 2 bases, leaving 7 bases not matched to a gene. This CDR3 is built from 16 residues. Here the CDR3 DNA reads TGTGCCACCGGGACTAGCGGGACCAGTAACACCGGGGAGCTGTTTTTT. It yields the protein CATGTSGTSNTGELFF.

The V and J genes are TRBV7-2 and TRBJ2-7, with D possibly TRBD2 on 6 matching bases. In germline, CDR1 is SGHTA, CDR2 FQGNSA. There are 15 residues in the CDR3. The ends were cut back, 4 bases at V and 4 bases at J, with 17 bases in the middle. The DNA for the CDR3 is TGTGCCAGCAGCTCCCCCCCGCGGGGACTGTACGAGCAGTACTTC. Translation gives CASSSPPRGLYEQYF.

For the CDR3, the DNA is TGCGCCAGCAGCCAAAAAGATTGGGGTACGGACTTAAACTATGGCTACACCTTC. Encoded protein: CASSQKDWGTDLNYGYTF. The chain has TRBV4-1 and TRBJ1-2; D not resolved. V lost 2 bases and J 2 bases, leaving 21 bases between the germline ends. The CDR3 is 18 residues long. CDR1 and CDR2 from the germline V gene are MGHRA and YSYEKL.

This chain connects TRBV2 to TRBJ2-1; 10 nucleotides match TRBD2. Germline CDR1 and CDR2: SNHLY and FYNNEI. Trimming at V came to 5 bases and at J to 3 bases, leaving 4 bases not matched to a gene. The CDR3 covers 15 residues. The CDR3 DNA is TGTGCCAGCAGTTTCCAGCGGGAGGGCTACAATGAGCAGTTCTTC. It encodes CASSFQREGYNEQFF.

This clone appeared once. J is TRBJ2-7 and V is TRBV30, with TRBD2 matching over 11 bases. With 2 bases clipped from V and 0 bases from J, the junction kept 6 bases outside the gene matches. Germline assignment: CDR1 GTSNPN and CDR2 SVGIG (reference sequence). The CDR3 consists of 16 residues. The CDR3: CAWSKIAGGSSYEQYF. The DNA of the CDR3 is TGTGCCTGGAGTAAGATAGCGGGAGGGAGCTCCTACGAGCAGTACTTC.

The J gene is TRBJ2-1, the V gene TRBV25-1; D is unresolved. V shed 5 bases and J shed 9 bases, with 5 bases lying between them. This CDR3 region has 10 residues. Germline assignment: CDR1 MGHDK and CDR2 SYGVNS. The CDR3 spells CASSRSEQFF. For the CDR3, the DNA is TGTGCCAGCAGTCGGAGTGAGCAGTTCTTC.

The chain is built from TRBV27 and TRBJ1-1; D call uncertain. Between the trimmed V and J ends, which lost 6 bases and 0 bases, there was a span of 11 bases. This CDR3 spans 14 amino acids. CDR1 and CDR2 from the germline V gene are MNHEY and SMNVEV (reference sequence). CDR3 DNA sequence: TGTGCCAGCAGCCCAGGCCTGCTGAACACTGAAGCTTTCTTT. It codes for CASSPGLLNTEAFF.